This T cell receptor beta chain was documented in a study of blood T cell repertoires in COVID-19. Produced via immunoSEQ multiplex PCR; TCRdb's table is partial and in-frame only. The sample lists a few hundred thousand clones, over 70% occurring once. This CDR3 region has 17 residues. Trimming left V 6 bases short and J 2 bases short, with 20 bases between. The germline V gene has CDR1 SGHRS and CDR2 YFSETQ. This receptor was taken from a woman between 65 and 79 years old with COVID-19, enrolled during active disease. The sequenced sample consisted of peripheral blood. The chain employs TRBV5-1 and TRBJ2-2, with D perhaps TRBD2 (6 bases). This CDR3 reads CASIRDPGTLNTGELFF. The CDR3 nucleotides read TGCGCCAGCATCCGGGACCCCGGGACTCTCAACACCGGGGAGCTGTTTTTT.